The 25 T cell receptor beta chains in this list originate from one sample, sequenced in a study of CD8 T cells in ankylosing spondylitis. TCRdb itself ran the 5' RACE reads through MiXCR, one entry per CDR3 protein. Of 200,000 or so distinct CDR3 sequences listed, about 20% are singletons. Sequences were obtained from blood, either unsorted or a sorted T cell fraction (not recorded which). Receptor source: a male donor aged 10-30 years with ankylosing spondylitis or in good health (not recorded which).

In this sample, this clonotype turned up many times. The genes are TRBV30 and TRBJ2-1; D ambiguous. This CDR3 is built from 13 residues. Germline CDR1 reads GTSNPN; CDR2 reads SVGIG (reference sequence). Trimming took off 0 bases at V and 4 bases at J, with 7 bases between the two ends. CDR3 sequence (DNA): TGTGCCTGGAGTGTAACTGGATACAATGAGCAGTTCTTC. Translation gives CAWSVTGYNEQFF.

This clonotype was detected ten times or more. The CDR3 is CASGLAPGTSGRMLETQYF. The CDR3 region has the DNA TGTGCTAGTGGTTTGGCACCCGGGACTAGCGGGAGAATGCTCGAGACCCAGTACTTC. The chain recombines TRBV12-5 with TRBJ2-5; 14 bases are a match to TRBD2. Germline V gene lookup returns CDR1 LGHNT and CDR2 FRNRAP. The CDR3 runs to 19 residues. With 1 base clipped from V and 5 bases from J, the junction kept 12 bases outside the gene matches.

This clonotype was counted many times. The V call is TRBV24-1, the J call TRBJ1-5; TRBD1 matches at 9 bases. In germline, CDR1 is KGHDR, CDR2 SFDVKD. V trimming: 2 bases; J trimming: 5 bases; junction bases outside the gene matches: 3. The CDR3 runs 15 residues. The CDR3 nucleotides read TGTGCCACCAGTGATTCGACAGGGGGGGATCAGCCCCAGCATTTT. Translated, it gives CATSDSTGGDQPQHF.

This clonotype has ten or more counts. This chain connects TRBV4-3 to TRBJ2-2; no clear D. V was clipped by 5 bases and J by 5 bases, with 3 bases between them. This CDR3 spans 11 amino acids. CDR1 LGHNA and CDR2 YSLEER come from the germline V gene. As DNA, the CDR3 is TGCGCCAGCAGCTTAACCGGGGAGCTGTTTTTT. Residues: CASSLTGELFF.

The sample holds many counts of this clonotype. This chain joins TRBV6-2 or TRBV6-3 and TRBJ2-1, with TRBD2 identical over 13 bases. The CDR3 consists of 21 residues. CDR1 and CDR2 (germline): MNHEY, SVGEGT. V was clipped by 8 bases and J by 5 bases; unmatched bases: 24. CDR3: CASGDVLTWTSGRRVHNEQFF. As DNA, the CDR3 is TGTGCCAGCGGCGATGTCCTTACCTGGACTAGCGGGAGAAGGGTTCACAATGAGCAGTTCTTC.

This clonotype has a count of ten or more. The CDR3 bases are TGTGCCAGCAGCCATGGGACAGACTCTGGCTACACCTTC. Translated: CASSHGTDSGYTF. V and J are TRBV3-1 and TRBJ1-2, with 7 bases matching TRBD1. The germline V gene has CDR1 LGHDT and CDR2 YNNKEL (reference sequence). V lost 3 bases, J lost 7 bases, and 5 bases stayed unmatched. The length of the CDR3 is 13 residues.

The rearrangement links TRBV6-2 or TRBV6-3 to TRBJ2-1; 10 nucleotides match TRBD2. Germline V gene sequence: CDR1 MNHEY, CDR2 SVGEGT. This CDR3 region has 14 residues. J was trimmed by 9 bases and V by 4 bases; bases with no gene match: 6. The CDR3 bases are TGTGCCAGCAGTTCCCTAGCGGGGGTGGGTGAGCAGTTCTTC. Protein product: CASSSLAGVGEQFF.

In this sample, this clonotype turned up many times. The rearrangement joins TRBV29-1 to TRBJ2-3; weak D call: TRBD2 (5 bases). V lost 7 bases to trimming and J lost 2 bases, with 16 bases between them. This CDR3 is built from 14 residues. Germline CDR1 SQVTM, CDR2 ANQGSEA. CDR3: CSAQERILTDTQYF. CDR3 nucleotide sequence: TGCAGCGCCCAGGAGCGGATTCTCACAGATACGCAGTATTTT.

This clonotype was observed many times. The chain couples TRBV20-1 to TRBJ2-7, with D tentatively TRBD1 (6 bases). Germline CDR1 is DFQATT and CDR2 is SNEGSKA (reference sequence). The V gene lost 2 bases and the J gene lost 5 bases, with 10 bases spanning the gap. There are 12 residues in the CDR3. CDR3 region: CSARRTVDEQYV. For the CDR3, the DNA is TGCAGTGCTAGAAGGACAGTGGACGAGCAGTACGTC.

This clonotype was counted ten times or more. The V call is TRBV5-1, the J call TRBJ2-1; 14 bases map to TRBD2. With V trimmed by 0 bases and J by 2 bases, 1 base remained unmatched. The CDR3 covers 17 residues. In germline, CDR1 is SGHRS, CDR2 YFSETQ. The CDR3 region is CASSLGTSGRTYNEQFF. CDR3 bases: TGCGCCAGCAGCTTGGGGACTAGCGGGAGGACCTACAATGAGCAGTTCTTC.

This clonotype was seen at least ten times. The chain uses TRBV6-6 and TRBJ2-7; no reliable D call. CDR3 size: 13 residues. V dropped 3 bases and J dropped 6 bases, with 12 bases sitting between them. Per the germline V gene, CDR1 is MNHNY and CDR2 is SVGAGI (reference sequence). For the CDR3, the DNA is TGTGCCAGCAGTTATTCTCGACCTCTCGAGCAGTACTTC. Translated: CASSYSRPLEQYF.

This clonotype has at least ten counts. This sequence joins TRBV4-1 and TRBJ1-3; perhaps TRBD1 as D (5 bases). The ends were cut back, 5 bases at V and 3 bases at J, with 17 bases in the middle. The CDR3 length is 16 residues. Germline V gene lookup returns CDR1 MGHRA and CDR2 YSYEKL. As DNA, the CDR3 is TGCGCCAGCAGCTCGCCTCAGGGAGTCGGTGGAAACACCATATATTTT. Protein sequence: CASSSPQGVGGNTIYF.

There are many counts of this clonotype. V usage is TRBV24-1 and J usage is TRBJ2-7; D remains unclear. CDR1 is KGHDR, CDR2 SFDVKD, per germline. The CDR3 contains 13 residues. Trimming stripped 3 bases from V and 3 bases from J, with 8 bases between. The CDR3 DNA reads TGTGCCACCAGTGATGGACGGCTCTACGAGCAGTACTTC. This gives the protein CATSDGRLYEQYF.

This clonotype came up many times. Here the CDR3 reads CASSRDWRRSYEQYF. DNA of the CDR3: TGTGCCAGCAGCCGGGACTGGCGAAGGTCCTACGAGCAGTACTTC. The V gene is TRBV7-2, the J gene TRBJ2-7, with D perhaps TRBD2 (6 bases). Germline V CDR1 and CDR2: SGHTA, FQGNSA. V shed 5 bases and J shed 1 base, with 15 bases lying between them. The CDR3 has 15 residues.

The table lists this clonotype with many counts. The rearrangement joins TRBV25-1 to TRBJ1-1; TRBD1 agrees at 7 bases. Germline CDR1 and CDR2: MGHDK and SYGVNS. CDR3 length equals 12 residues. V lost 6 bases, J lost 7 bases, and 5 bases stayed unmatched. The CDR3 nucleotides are TGTGCCAGCAGGACAGGGACCCATGAAGCTTTCTTT. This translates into CASRTGTHEAFF.

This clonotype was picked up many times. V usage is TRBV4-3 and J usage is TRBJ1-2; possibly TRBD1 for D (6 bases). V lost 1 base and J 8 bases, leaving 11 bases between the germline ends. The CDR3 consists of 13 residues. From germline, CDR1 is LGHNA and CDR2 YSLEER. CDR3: CASSQAGAGGYTF. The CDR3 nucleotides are TGCGCCAGCAGCCAAGCAGGGGCAGGGGGCTACACCTTC.

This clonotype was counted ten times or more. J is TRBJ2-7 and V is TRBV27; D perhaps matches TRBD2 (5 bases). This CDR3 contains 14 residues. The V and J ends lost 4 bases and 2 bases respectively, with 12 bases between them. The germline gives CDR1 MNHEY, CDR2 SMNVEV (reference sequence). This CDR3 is CASSSSTGAYEQYF. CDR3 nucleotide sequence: TGTGCCAGCAGTTCCAGCACCGGGGCCTACGAGCAGTACTTC.

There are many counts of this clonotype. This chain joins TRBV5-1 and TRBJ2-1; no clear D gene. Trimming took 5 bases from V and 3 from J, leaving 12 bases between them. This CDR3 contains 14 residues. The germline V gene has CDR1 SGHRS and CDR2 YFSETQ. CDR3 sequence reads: CASRGHPGYNEQFF. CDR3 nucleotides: TGCGCCAGCAGAGGCCACCCAGGCTACAATGAGCAGTTCTTC.

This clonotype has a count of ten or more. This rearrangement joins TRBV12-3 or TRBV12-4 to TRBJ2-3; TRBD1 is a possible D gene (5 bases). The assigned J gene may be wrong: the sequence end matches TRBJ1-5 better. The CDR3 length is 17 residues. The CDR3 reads CASSRGLAGLSTDTQHF. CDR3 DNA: TGTGCCAGCAGTCGGGGACTAGCGGGCCTCAGCACAGATACGCAGCATTTT.

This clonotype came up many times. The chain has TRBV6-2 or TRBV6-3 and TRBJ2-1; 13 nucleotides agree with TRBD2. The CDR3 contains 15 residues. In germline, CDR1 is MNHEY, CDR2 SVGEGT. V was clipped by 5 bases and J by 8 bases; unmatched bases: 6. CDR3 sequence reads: CASSQLAGGPDEQFF. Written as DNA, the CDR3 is TGTGCCAGCAGTCAACTAGCGGGAGGGCCCGATGAGCAGTTCTTC.

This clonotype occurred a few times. DNA of the CDR3: TGTGCCAGCAGTTACTCGCGGGGGTTGGGCACAGATACGCAGTATTTT. Amino acids: CASSYSRGLGTDTQYF. The J gene is TRBJ2-3, the V gene TRBV6-5; 7 bases line up with TRBD2. Germline values: CDR1 MNHEY, CDR2 SVGAGI. CDR3 size: 16 residues. The ends lost 0 bases at V and 1 base at J; junction bases unmatched: 4.

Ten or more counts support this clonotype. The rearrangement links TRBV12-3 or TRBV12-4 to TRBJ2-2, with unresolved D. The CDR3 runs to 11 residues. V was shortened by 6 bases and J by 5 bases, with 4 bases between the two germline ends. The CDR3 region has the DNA TGTGCCAGCAGGGCGACCGGGGAGCTGTTTTTT. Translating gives CASRATGELFF.

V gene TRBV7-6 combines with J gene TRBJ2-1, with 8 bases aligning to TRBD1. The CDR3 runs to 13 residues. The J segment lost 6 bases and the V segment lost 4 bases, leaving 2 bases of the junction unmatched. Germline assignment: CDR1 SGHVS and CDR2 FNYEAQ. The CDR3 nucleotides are TGTGCCAGCAGCTCGACAGGGGTCAATGAGCAGTTCTTC. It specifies CASSSTGVNEQFF.

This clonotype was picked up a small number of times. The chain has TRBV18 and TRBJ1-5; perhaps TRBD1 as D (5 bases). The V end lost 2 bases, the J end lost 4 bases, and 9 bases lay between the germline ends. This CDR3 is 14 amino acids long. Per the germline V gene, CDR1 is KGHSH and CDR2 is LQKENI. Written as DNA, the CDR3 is TGTGCCAGCTCACCATCAGGGCAAAATCAGCCCCAGCATTTT. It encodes CASSPSGQNQPQHF.

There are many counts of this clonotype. CDR3 sequence reads: CASSRSGTESYEQYF. The CDR3 DNA reads as TGTGCCAGCAGCCGATCCGGGACGGAATCCTACGAGCAGTACTTC. The chain carries TRBV7-3 and TRBJ2-7; D might be TRBD1 or TRBD2, each matching 5 bases. The CDR3 contains 15 residues. From germline, CDR1 is SGHTA and CDR2 FQGTGA. V lost 5 bases and J 1 base, leaving 15 bases between the germline ends.